This T cell receptor (beta chain) was sequenced for a study of T cell responses to AZD1222 COVID-19 vaccine. Whole-study results and caveats: Recipients of two AZD1222 doses showed rising Spike-specific TCR breadth and depth.

TCRdb's table, derived via immunoSEQ multiplex PCR, lists solely in-frame clones and lacks some. This table has about 180,000 clones, around 89% appearing once. This clone was recorded only once. The antigen is not known. Analyses pooled second doses at about 4 or about 12 weeks. Germline lookup yields CDR1 SGHNT and CDR2 YENEEA. V lost 5 bases, J lost 5 bases, and 5 bases stayed unmatched. The CDR3 sequence is 13 residues long. The input for sequencing was peripheral blood, taken 28 days after the second AZD1222 dose. The clonotype comes from an adult who received the AZD1222 COVID-19 vaccine. This chain joins TRBV11-3 and TRBJ2-5, with TRBD2 identical over 7 bases. This CDR3 reads CASSNGGWETQYF. DNA of the CDR3: TGTGCCAGCAGCAACGGGGGGTGGGAGACCCAGTACTTC.